The 17 T cell receptor beta chains below all came from one sample that was sequenced in a study of blood T cell repertoires in COVID-19. Sequencing was performed with immunoSEQ multiplex PCR; in TCRdb, only in-frame clones are kept and a portion is missing. Among some 70,000 clones listed, roughly 71% were seen once. The material sequenced was peripheral blood. The receptors originated from a man between 60 and 70 years old with COVID-19, enrolled during active disease.

The V call is TRBV13, the J call TRBJ2-7; weak D call: TRBD1 (5 bases). This CDR3 spans 14 amino acids. Trimming left V 5 bases short and J 1 base short, with 12 bases between. CDR1 and CDR2 from the germline V gene are PRHDT and FYEKMQ (reference sequence). The chain's CDR3 is CASSPAQGSYEQYF. The CDR3 nucleotides read TGTGCCAGCAGCCCGGCCCAGGGATCCTACGAGCAGTACTTC. Filled out from reference TRBV13 and TRBJ2-7, the complete variable domain reads AAGVIQSPRHLIKEKRETATLKCYPIPRHDTVYWYQQGPGQDPQFLISFYEKMQSDKGSIPDRFSAQQFSDYHSELNMSSLELGDSALYFCASSPAQGSYEQYFGPGTRLTVT.

The genes are TRBV4-1 and TRBJ2-5, with 8 bases lining up with TRBD2. The J segment lost 0 bases and the V segment lost 3 bases, leaving 6 bases of the junction unmatched. CDR3 length equals 16 residues. Germline CDR1 is MGHRA and CDR2 is YSYEKL. In DNA, the CDR3 is TGCGCCAGCAGCCACCCCGGGCGGGGGGACCAAGAGACCCAGTACTTC. It specifies CASSHPGRGDQETQYF.

The chain recombines TRBV5-1 with TRBJ2-7, with D perhaps matching TRBD2 (6 bases). The V gene lost 2 bases and the J gene lost 5 bases, with 14 bases spanning the gap. Looked up from germline, CDR1 is SGHRS and CDR2 is YFSETQ. The CDR3 loop spans 14 amino acids. CDR3 in DNA: TGCGCCAGCAGCTTCGGGACTCACGACAACGAGCAGTACTTC. Translating gives CASSFGTHDNEQYF.

The V call is TRBV3-1 (or the pseudogene TRBV3-2), the J call TRBJ2-2, with D maybe TRBD2 (5 bases). CDR1 is LGHDT, CDR2 YNNKEL, per germline (reference sequence). The CDR3 spans 14 residues. Trimming removed 1 base at V and 8 bases at J, with 11 bases between. For the CDR3, the DNA is TGTGCCAGCAGCCAAGGAAGCGGTCAAGGGGAGCTGTTTTTT. Translating it yields CASSQGSGQGELFF.

The V gene is TRBV6-2 or TRBV6-3, the J gene TRBJ2-3; TRBD2 is a possible D gene (5 bases). This CDR3 is built from 14 residues. The germline V gene encodes CDR1 MNHEY and CDR2 SVGEGT. V shed 4 bases and J shed 6 bases, with 14 bases lying between them. The CDR3 DNA reads as TGTGCCAGCAGTTCAACAGCCTCGGGGGATACGCAGTATTTT. Encoded protein: CASSSTASGDTQYF.

This clone has a handful of counts. J is TRBJ1-6 and V is TRBV18; TRBD1 aligns across 9 bases. Germline CDR1 KGHSH, CDR2 LQKENI. J lost 8 bases, V lost 5 bases, and 4 bases had no gene match. The CDR3 is made up of 14 amino acids. Here the CDR3 reads CASSATGGDSPLHF. CDR3 nucleotides: TGTGCCAGCTCAGCCACAGGGGGCGATTCACCCCTCCACTTT.

The chain joins TRBV9 to TRBJ2-1; 8 nucleotides agree with TRBD2. The CDR3 totals 15 residues. Trimming removed 3 bases from V and 8 bases from J; junction bases left unmatched: 10. Germline V lookup: CDR1 SGDLS, CDR2 YYNGEE. As DNA, the CDR3 is TGTGCCAGCAGCGCGGCCGGGACTAGTAGCGATGAGCAGTTCTTC. Its protein is CASSAAGTSSDEQFF.

This clone was counted ten times or more. The genes are TRBV11-3 and TRBJ1-3; D possibly corresponds to TRBD1 (6 bases). CDR3 length: 13 amino acids. Deletions cut 6 bases from V and 3 bases from J, with 9 bases between. Germline CDR1 is SGHNT and CDR2 is YENEEA. CDR3 amino acids: CASSTGFGNTIYF. In DNA form, the CDR3 reads TGTGCCAGCAGTACAGGGTTTGGAAACACCATATATTTT.

Only one count was recorded for this clone. The rearrangement links TRBV2 to TRBJ2-5, with TRBD1 matching 10 bases. Trimming cost V 3 bases and J 7 bases; bases outside gene matches: 5. CDR1 and CDR2 from the germline V gene are SNHLY and FYNNEI. The CDR3 spans 14 residues. The CDR3 DNA reads as TGTGCCAGCAGTGATTACGGACAGGGGGGGACCCAGTACTTC. Its translation is CASSDYGQGGTQYF.

The chain links TRBV11-2 to TRBJ1-1, with TRBD1 matching 7 bases. The CDR3 is 15 amino acids. V was clipped by 2 bases and J by 1 base; unmatched bases: 4. Germline lookup yields CDR1 SGHAT and CDR2 FQNNGV. The CDR3 DNA reads TGTGCCAGCAGCTTATACGCAGGGGGGAACACTGAAGCTTTCTTT. The encoded protein is CASSLYAGGNTEAFF.

This chain connects TRBV18 to TRBJ2-2; D might be TRBD2 (5 bases). The CDR3 has 14 residues. Trimming took 2 bases from V and 4 from J, leaving 8 bases between them. Per germline, CDR1 KGHSH and CDR2 LQKENI. The CDR3 sequence: CASSPGEITGELFF. The CDR3 coding sequence is TGTGCCAGCTCACCAGGGGAGATCACCGGGGAGCTGTTTTTT.

This clone was found a few times. CDR3: CASSAQGGEQYF. In DNA form, the CDR3 reads TGTGCCAGCAGCGCCCAGGGGGGCGAGCAGTACTTC. The V gene is TRBV2, the J gene TRBJ2-7, with D maybe TRBD1 (7 bases). The CDR3 runs 12 residues. Germline CDR1 and CDR2: SNHLY and FYNNEI. Deletions cut 6 bases from V and 6 bases from J, with 12 bases between. Based on the CDR3 plus reference TRBV2 and TRBJ2-7, the full variable domain is EPEVTQTPSHQVTQMGQEVILRCVPISNHLYFYWYRQILGQKVEFLVSFYNNEISEKSEIFDDQFSVERPDGSNFTLKIRSTKLEDSAMYFCASSAQGGEQYFGPGTRLTVT.

The V call is TRBV24-1, the J call TRBJ2-2, with a weak D call TRBD1 (6 bases). V lost 10 bases and J 2 bases, leaving 16 bases between the germline ends. The germline CDR1 and CDR2 sequences are KGHDR and SFDVKD. This CDR3 comprises 15 residues. CDR3 loop: CATSDPGHNTGELFF. The DNA for the CDR3 is TGTGCCACTAGCGACCCGGGACACAACACCGGGGAGCTGTTTTTT.

This clone was counted between two and nine times. The rearrangement links TRBV24-1 to TRBJ2-1, with 15 bases that match TRBD2. Germline V CDR1 and CDR2: KGHDR, SFDVKD. There are 15 residues in the CDR3. Trimming removed 11 bases from V and 5 bases from J; junction bases left unmatched: 6. CDR3 in DNA: TGTGCCATCGAAAGGACTAGCGGGGGGGACAATGAGCAGTTCTTC. It encodes CAIERTSGGDNEQFF.

This clone was counted a single time. V gene TRBV2 combines with J gene TRBJ2-6; weak D call: TRBD1 (5 bases). CDR3 length equals 15 residues. The germline gives CDR1 SNHLY, CDR2 FYNNEI. V lost 9 bases, J lost 1 base, and 13 bases lay in between. CDR3 protein: CASTRPGSGANVLTF. CDR3 DNA sequence: TGTGCCAGTACCCGACCAGGGTCTGGGGCCAACGTCCTGACTTTC.

This clone was seen more than once but under ten times. The chain joins TRBV28 to TRBJ2-1, with 7 bases lining up with TRBD2. Germline trimming cut 10 bases from V and 7 bases from J; bases unmatched to any gene: 7. Germline V gives CDR1 MDHEN, CDR2 SYDVKM. This CDR3 spans 12 amino acids. Here the CDR3 reads CATYPRGNEQFF. The CDR3 coding sequence is TGTGCCACATACCCGCGGGGGAATGAGCAGTTCTTC.

The V and J genes are TRBV9 and TRBJ2-5; 15 nucleotides line up with TRBD2. The V and J ends lost 4 bases and 4 bases, in that order; junction bases with no gene match: 8. From germline, CDR1 is SGDLS and CDR2 YYNGEE. The CDR3 loop spans 17 amino acids. This CDR3 reads CASSTSPGLAGGETQYF. CDR3 DNA sequence: TGTGCCAGCAGCACCTCGCCGGGACTAGCGGGGGGAGAGACCCAGTACTTC.